The rows below give T cell receptor beta chains drawn from one sample of a study of OX40 agonist ivuxolimab in advanced cancers. Repertoires were generated with immunoSEQ multiplex PCR, while TCRdb's copy carries only in-frame clones and drops some. The table lists around 130,000 clones, about 93% of them singletons. Source: CD4+ or CD8+ T cells sorted from blood, taken in a trial of the OX40 agonist ivuxolimab. The receptors here all came from an adult with an advanced solid tumor such as melanoma, head and neck, liver or kidney cancer. CDR3s include the opening cysteine and the closing phenylalanine or tryptophan. The order of the fields is J gene, D gene, V gene, clone size, CDR3 DNA, CDR3 protein. A D gene is named only where the DNA matches it firmly. Size values are once, few and many counts, or a class for expanded clones, and some rows have none.

>TRBJ2-1|-|TRBV4-1|-
TGCGCCAGCAGCCAAGGTCGGGAGCCCTACAATGAGCAGTTCTTC
CASSQGREPYNEQFF
>TRBJ1-6|TRBD1|TRBV25-1|-
TGTGCCAGCAGTGAAGACAGGGCGAATTCACCCCTCCACTTT
CASSEDRANSPLHF
>TRBJ1-4|-|TRBV6-4|-
TGTGCCAGCAGTGAGGGGAGGAATGAAAAACTGTTTTTT
CASSEGRNEKLFF
>TRBJ1-1|-|TRBV7-9|-
TGTGCCAGCACCCCTCGGGGCCCGAGTATGAACACTGAAGCTTTCTTT
CASTPRGPSMNTEAFF
>TRBJ2-5|TRBD2|TRBV7-9|-
TGTGCCAGCAGCCCCGGGACTAGCAGGTCGGAGACCCAGTACTTC
CASSPGTSRSETQYF
>TRBJ1-1|-|TRBV9|few
TGTGCCAGCAGCCCTGGAATGAGGGACACTGAAGCTTTCTTT
CASSPGMRDTEAFF
>TRBJ1-1|-|TRBV6-6|-
TGTGCCAGCAGTTCCAAATTATTCACTGAAGCTTTCTTT
CASSSKLFTEAFF
>TRBJ2-5|-|TRBV5-8|once
TGTGCCAGCAGCTTGTACAGGGTTGCAGAGACCCAGTACTTC
CASSLYRVAETQYF
>TRBJ2-5|-|TRBV10-2|-
TGCGCCAGCAGTGAGATGGGGACACCAAAAGAGACCCAGTACTTC
CASSEMGTPKETQYF
>TRBJ2-1|TRBD2|TRBV6-5|-
TGTGCCAGCACTAACGGGGGACTAGCGGTCTTC
CASTNGGLAVF
>TRBJ2-3|-|TRBV5-5|-
TGTGCCAGCAGCTTGGAGACAGATACGCAGTATTTT
CASSLETDTQYF
>TRBJ2-3|-|TRBV7-9|-
TGTGCCATCCTCAGGGCGGGTTACACAGATACGCAGTATTTT
CAILRAGYTDTQYF
>TRBJ1-1|TRBD1|TRBV27|once
TGTGCCAGCAGGGCCGACGGCGGGACAGGCGACATGAACACTGAAGCTTTCTTT
CASRADGGTGDMNTEAFF
>TRBJ1-1|-|TRBV14|-
TGTGCCAGCAGCCCCCACACCAGTCTGAACACTGAAGCTTTCTTT
CASSPHTSLNTEAFF
>TRBJ2-5|-|TRBV9|-
TGTGCCAGCAGCGTAGAAGGGATCCAAGAGACCCAGTACTTC
CASSVEGIQETQYF
>TRBJ1-6|-|TRBV5-6|-
TGTGCCAGCAGCTTAGGGACTCCTAATTCCCCCTATAATTCACCCCTCCACTTT
CASSLGTPNSPYNSPLHF
>TRBJ2-1|TRBD2|TRBV7-2|-
TGTGCCAGCAGCTGGGGAGGGAGACTAGCGCGGAACAATGAGCAGTTCTTC
CASSWGGRLARNNEQFF
>TRBJ2-5|TRBD2|TRBV28|-
TGTGCCAGCAGTCCCGAGGGCGGCGGGAGGGCCGCAGAGACCCAGTACTTC
CASSPEGGGRAAETQYF
>TRBJ2-3|-|TRBV5-1|once
TGCGCCAGCAGCTTGCTGCGGCGCACAGATACGCAGTATTTT
CASSLLRRTDTQYF
>TRBJ1-4|-|TRBV6-5|-
TGTGCCAGCAGACCCCAGGGGCTGGGGAATGAAAAACTGTTTTTT
CASRPQGLGNEKLFF